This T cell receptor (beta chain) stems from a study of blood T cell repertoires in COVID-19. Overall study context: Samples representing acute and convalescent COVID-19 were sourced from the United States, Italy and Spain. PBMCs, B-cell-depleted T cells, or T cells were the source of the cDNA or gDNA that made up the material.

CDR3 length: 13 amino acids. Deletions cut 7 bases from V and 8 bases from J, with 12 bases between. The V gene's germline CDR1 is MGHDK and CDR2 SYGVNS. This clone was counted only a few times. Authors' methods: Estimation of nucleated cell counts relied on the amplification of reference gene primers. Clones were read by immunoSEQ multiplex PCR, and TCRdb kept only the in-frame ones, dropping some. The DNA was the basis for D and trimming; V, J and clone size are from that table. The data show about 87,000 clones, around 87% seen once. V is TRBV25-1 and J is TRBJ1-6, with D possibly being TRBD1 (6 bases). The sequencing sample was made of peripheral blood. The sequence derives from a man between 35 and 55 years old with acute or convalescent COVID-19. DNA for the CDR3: TGTGCCAGCAACAGGGAAACGTATTCACCCCTCCACTTT. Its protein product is CASNRETYSPLHF.